Sequencing of this T cell receptor beta chain was carried out in a study of Graves' ophthalmopathy and Graves' hyperthyroidism. A single count supports this clonotype. The antigen remains undetermined. Whole-study findings and limits: Sensitivity of 60% to 71% and specificity of approximately 73% were achieved by the model that predicted ophthalmopathy progression. Blood shared most expanded thyroid clonotypes above 0.001 frequency.

The length of the CDR3 is 18 residues. Germline loops: CDR1 SQVTM, CDR2 ANQGSEA. The V end lost 6 bases, the J end lost 0 bases, and 21 bases lay between the germline ends. Amplification from RNA transcripts yielded the TCR beta CDR3 regions. Second-round multiplex PCR came after first-round RT-PCR with HTBI primers. TCRdb redid the calling of the multiplex PCR reads with MiXCR, one entry per CDR3 protein. The table has fewer than 600,000 distinct CDR3 sequences, approximately 15% seen once; the top ten hold 9.8%. Ophthalmopathic donors had moderate-to-severe activity, CAS ≥3 and NOSPECS ≥4, with disease that had lasted under 3 months.

This TCR came from a woman aged 25 to 39 with Graves' ophthalmopathy. This rearrangement joins TRBV29-1 to TRBJ1-6; D may be TRBD1 (5 bases). The sequencing input was blood. CDR3 in DNA: TGCAGCGTGATTATCGGGACCGGCCAGAGCTCCTATAATTCACCCCTCCACTTT. Translated, it gives CSVIIGTGQSSYNSPLHF.